The clone carrying this T cell receptor beta chain occurred once. Its antigen is not identified. This sample stems from a study of T cell responses to AZD1222 COVID-19 vaccine. Study-level results: The donor group comprised mostly white British people and more females; the analysis possibly underestimated clonal diversity. It was only after the peak T cell response that any repertoires were sampled.

The CDR3 runs 12 residues. Trimming took 2 bases from V and 6 from J; bases not matched to a gene: 0. Germline assignment: CDR1 SGHTA and CDR2 FQGTGA. Produced via immunoSEQ multiplex PCR; TCRdb's table is partial and in-frame only. Counted here are 110,000 or so clones, 88% occurring once; the ten biggest clones make up 3.5%. The source was peripheral blood, collected 28 days after the second AZD1222 dose. The clonotype comes from an adult who received the AZD1222 COVID-19 vaccine. The chain employs TRBV7-3 and TRBJ2-7, with 8 bases matching TRBD2. The CDR3 DNA reads as TGTGCCAGCAGCTTACTAGCGGGCGAGCAGTACTTC. Its translation is CASSLLAGEQYF.